These T cell receptor beta chains were read from a single sample in a study of shared clonotypes between healthy human individuals. The table came from immunoSEQ multiplex PCR; TCRdb's copy has only in-frame clones and leaves some out. Here the sample spans approximately 2,000,000 clones, just under 95% being singletons. The specimen was naive CD4+ T cells from PBMCs. These TCRs come from a man aged 18 to 35 in good health. Some clones in this sample may be carry-over from other donors' samples. Each CDR3 is given with its conserved first and last residue. The D gene is left open where the match is weak. The size field is filled for only some rows; it gives once, few, many or a size class.

16,.,.,TRBJ1-2,TRBV28,CASSLLPRTANYGYTF,TGTGCCAGCAGTTTACTACCTCGGACGGCTAACTATGGCTACACCTTC
17,.,.,TRBJ2-7,TRBV18,CASSPPNSGALSYEQYF,TGTGCCAGCTCACCACCTAATTCGGGGGCCCTATCCTACGAGCAGTACTTC
13,.,.,TRBJ2-3,TRBV28,CASNTGYTDTQYF,TGTGCCAGCAATACAGGCTACACAGATACGCAGTATTTT
15,.,.,TRBJ1-2,TRBV6-5,CASSYSGDSPHGYTF,TGTGCCAGCAGTTACTCGGGCGACAGCCCACATGGCTACACCTTC
15,TRBD1,.,TRBJ1-5,TRBV19,CASSIGGQHPQHLVF,TGTGCCAGTAGTATAGGGGGACAGCATCCCCAACATCTCGTTTTT
14,.,few,TRBJ1-1,TRBV28,CASRPGLGNTEAFF,TGTGCCAGCAGACCGGGACTCGGGAACACTGAAGCTTTCTTT
15,.,.,TRBJ1-2,TRBV11-2,CASSHYQDGTYGYTF,TGTGCCAGCAGCCATTACCAGGACGGGACCTATGGCTACACCTTC
16,.,.,TRBJ2-6,TRBV7-3,CASSSDSNSGANVLTF,TGTGCCAGCAGCTCCGACAGCAACTCTGGGGCCAACGTCCTGACTTTC
17,TRBD1,.,TRBJ1-4,TRBV5-1,CASSSTGSVATNEKLFF,TGCGCCAGCAGCTCGACAGGGTCTGTTGCAACTAATGAAAAACTGTTTTTT
13,.,.,TRBJ2-7,TRBV2,CASRGDSSSEQYF,TGTGCCAGCAGGGGGGACTCCTCCTCCGAGCAGTACTTC
13,.,.,TRBJ2-7,TRBV28,CASSLPRRREQYF,TGTGCCAGCAGTTTACCCCGGCGCCGCGAGCAGTACTTC
15,TRBD2,.,TRBJ2-1,TRBV27,CASSRLAGGPGEQFF,TGTGCCAGCAGTAGACTAGCGGGAGGCCCCGGTGAGCAGTTCTTC
15,TRBD1,.,TRBJ1-2,TRBV6-6,CASRPQDRGRLGYTF,TGTGCCAGCAGGCCGCAGGACAGGGGGCGCTTGGGCTACACCTTC